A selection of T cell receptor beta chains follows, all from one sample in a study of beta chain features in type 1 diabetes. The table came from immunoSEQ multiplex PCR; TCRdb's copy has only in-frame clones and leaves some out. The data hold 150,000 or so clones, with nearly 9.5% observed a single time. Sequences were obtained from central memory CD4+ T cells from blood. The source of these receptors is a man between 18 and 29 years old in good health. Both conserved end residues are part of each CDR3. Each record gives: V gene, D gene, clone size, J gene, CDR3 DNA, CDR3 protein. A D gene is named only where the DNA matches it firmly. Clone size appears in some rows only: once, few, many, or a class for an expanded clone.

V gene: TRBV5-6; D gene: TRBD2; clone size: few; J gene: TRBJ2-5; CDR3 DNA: TGTGCCAGCAGCATAATAGCGGGGCAAGAGACCCAGTACTTC; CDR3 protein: CASSIIAGQETQYF
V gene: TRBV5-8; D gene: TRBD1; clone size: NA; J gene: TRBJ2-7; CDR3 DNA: TGTGCCAGCAGTACCGGGACAGCCTTCTACGAGCAGTACTTC; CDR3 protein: CASSTGTAFYEQYF
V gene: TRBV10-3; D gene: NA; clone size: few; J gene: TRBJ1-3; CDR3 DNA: TGTGCCATCAGTGAGATCCCTTCAGGGGCTGGAAACACCATATATTTT; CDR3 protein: CAISEIPSGAGNTIYF
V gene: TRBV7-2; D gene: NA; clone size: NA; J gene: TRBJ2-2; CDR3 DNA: TGTGCCAGCAGCTATTCGCTAGGGGCCGGGGAGCTGTTTTTT; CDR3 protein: CASSYSLGAGELFF
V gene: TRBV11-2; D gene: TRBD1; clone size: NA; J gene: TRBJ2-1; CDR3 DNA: TGTGCCAGCAGCTACCCGACAGGGCCCTACAATGAGCAGTTCTTC; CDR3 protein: CASSYPTGPYNEQFF
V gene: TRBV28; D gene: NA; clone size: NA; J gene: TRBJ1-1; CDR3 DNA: TGTGCCAGCAGTTTGGAGGTCCGGGGTAGGACTGAAGCTTTCTTT; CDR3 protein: CASSLEVRGRTEAFF
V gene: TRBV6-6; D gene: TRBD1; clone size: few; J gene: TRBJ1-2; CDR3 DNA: TGTGCCAGCAGTCCGACAGGGGACTATAACTATGGCTACACCTTC; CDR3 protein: CASSPTGDYNYGYTF
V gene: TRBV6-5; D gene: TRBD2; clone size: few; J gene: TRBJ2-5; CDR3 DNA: TGTGCCAGCGGAAGGCGAGCGGGGGAAGAGACCCAGTACTTC; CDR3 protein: CASGRRAGEETQYF
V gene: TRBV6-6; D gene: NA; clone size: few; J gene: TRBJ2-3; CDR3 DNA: TGTGCCAGCAGCAGTCCCACAGATACGCAGTATTTT; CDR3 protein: CASSSPTDTQYF
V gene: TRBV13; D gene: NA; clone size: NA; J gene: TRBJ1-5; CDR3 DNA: TGTGCCAGCAGCTTAGAATCGGGGGTTGTAAAACAGCCCCAGCATTTT; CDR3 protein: CASSLESGVVKQPQHF
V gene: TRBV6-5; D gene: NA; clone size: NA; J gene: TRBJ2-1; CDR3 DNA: TGTGCCAGCAGTTACTCCTATTCCTCCTACAATGAGCAGTTCTTC; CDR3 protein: CASSYSYSSYNEQFF
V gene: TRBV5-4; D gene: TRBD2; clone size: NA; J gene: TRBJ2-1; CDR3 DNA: TGTGCCAGCAGCACCAGAGCGGGGGGGGTCTACAATGAGCAGTTCTTC; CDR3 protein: CASSTRAGGVYNEQFF
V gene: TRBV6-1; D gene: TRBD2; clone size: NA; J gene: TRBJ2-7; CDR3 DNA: TGTGCCAGCAGTGAGGGACTAAGCTTCCGTACGGGCGAGCAGTACTTC; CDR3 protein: CASSEGLSFRTGEQYF
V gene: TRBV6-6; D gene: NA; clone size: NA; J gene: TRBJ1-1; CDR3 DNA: TGTGCCAGCAGTTACTCCGGCGGTTCGATCGCTTTCTTT; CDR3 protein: CASSYSGGSIAFF
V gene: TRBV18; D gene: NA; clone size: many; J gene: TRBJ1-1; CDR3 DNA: TGTGCCAGCTCACCGCCAGGGATGAACACTGAAGCTTTCTTT; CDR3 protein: CASSPPGMNTEAFF
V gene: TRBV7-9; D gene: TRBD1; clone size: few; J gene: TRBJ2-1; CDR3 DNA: TGTGCCAGCAGCTTAACCGGACAGGTCGACAATGAGCAGTTCTTC; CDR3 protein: CASSLTGQVDNEQFF
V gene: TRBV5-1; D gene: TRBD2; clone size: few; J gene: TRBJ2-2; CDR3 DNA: TGCGCCAGCAGCCCTCGGGAGGGATTGGGCACCGGGGAGCTGTTTTTT; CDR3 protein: CASSPREGLGTGELFF
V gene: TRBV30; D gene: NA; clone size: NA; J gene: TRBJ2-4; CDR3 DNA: TGTGCCTGGAGTCACGGATCCGGGGGACGTGACATTCAGTACTTC; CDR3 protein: CAWSHGSGGRDIQYF
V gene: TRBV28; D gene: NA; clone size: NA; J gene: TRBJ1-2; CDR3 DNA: TGTGCCAGCAGTTTAACGGGAAACTATGGCTACACCTTC; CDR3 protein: CASSLTGNYGYTF
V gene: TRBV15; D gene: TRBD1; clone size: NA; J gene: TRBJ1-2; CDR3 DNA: TGTGCCACCAGCAGAGGGATAGGGACAGCTCCTAACTATGGCTACACCTTC; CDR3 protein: CATSRGIGTAPNYGYTF
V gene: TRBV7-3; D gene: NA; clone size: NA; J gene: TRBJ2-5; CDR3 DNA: TGTGCCAGCAGCTTAAAGGGGGTCCAAGAGACCCAGTACTTC; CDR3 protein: CASSLKGVQETQYF
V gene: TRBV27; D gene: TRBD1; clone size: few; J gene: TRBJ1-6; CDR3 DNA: TGTGCCAGCAGTTTTTGGCAGGGGGCCTCACCCCTCCACTTT; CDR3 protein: CASSFWQGASPLHF
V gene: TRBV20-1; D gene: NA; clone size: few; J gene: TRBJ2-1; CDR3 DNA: TGCAGTGCTCCCTCTAACAATGAGCAGTTCTTC; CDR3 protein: CSAPSNNEQFF
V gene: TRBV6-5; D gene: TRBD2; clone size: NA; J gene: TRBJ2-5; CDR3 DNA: TGTGCCAGCGGGTCGGGGGGCGGGAGGGAGACCCAGTACTTC; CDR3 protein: CASGSGGGRETQYF
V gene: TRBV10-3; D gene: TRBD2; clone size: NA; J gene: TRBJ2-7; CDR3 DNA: TGTGCCATCAAGCGGGGGGAGTCCTACGAGCAGTACTTC; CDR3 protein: CAIKRGESYEQYF
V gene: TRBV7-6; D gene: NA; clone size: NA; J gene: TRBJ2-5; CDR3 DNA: TGTGCCAGCAGCCTTGGACTAAATCAAGAGACCCAGTACTTC; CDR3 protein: CASSLGLNQETQYF
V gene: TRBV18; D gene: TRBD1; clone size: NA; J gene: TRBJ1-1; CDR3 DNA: TGTGCCAGCTCACTCCTGACAGGGTATGACACTGAAGCTTTCTTT; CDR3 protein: CASSLLTGYDTEAFF
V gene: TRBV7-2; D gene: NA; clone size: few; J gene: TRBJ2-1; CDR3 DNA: TGTGCCAGCAGCTTAACGGGGGGCCTCTACAATGAGCAGTTCTTC; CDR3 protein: CASSLTGGLYNEQFF
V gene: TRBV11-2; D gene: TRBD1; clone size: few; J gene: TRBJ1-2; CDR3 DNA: TGTGCCAGCAGCCTAGGGACAGACTATGGCTACACCTTC; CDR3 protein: CASSLGTDYGYTF
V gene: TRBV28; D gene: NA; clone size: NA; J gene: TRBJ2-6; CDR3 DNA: TGTGCCAGCAGTTTAGACCCCAGGACTGGGGCCAACGTCCTGACTTTC; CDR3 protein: CASSLDPRTGANVLTF
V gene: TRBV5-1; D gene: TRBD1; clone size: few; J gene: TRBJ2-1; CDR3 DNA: TGCGCCAGCAGCTTGGTGGGACAGGGGGCGCACAATGAGCAGTTCTTC; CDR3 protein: CASSLVGQGAHNEQFF
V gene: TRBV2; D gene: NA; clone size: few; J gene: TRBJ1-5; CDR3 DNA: TGTGCCAGCAGTGAGGAGGCGGGGGCGAGTCAGCCCCAGCATTTT; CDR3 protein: CASSEEAGASQPQHF
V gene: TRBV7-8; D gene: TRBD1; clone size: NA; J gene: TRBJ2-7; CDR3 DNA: TGTGCCAGCAGCTCGCCGACAGGGGGCTACGAGCAGTACTTC; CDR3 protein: CASSSPTGGYEQYF
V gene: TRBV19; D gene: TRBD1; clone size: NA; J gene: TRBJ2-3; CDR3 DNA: TGTGCCAGTAGCGGACAGGGTAGCACAGATACGCAGTATTTT; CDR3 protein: CASSGQGSTDTQYF
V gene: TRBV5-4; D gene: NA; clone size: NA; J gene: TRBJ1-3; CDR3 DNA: TGTGCCAGCAGCTTGATGGGGGCTGAAAACACCATATATTTT; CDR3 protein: CASSLMGAENTIYF
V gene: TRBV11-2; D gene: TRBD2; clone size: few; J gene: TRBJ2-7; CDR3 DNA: TGTGCCAGCAGCTTAGTTCCGGGGGAGGGCTACGAGCAGTACTTC; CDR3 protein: CASSLVPGEGYEQYF
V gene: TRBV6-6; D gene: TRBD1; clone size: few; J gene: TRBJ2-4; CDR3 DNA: TGTGCCAGCAGTTACCGGGACAGGCAAAACATTCAGTACTTC; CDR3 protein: CASSYRDRQNIQYF
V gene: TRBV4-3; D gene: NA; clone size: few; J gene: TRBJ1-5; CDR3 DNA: TGCGCCAGCAGCCAAAGCAGGGATCAGCCCCAGCATTTT; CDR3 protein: CASSQSRDQPQHF
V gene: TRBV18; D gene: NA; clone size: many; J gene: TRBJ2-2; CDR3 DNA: TGTGCCAGCTCACCAAGGGACATTGCGAACACCGGGGAGCTGTTTTTT; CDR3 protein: CASSPRDIANTGELFF
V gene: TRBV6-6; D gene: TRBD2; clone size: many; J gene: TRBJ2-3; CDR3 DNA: TGTGCCAGCAGTGTCCGACTAGCGGCTAGCACAGATACGCAGTATTTT; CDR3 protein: CASSVRLAASTDTQYF
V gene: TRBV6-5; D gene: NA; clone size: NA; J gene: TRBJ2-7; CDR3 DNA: TGTGCCAGCAGTTACTCGAGGCAGGGCTACGAGCAGTACTTC; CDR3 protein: CASSYSRQGYEQYF
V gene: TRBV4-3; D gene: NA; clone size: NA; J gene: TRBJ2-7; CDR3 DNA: TGCGCCAGCAGCCAAGAGAAGAGAAACGAGCAGTACTTC; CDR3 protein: CASSQEKRNEQYF
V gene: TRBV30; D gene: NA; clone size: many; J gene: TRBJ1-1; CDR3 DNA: TGTGCCTTACAGGCAAACGAAGAAGCTTTCTTT; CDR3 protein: CALQANEEAFF
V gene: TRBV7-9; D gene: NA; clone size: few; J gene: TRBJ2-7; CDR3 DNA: TGTGCCAGCAGCTTATCCGGGTCCCACGAGCAGTACTTC; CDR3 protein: CASSLSGSHEQYF
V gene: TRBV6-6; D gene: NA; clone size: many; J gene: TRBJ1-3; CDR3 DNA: TGTGCCAGCAGTGTTATCGGACAGGGAAACACCATATATTTT; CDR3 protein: CASSVIGQGNTIYF
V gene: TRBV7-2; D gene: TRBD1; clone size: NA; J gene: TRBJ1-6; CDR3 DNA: TGTGCCAGCAGCTCCAGACAGGGAGTCGCGTCCCTCCACTTT; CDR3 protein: CASSSRQGVASLHF
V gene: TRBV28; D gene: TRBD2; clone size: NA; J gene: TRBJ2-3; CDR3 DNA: TGTGCCAGCAGTTCTAGCGGGGTGTCCCCCGCCCCAGATACGCAGTATTTT; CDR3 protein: CASSSSGVSPAPDTQYF
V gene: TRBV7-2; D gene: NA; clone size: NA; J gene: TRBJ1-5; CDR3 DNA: TGTGCCAGCAGCATAGACAGGAATCAGCCCCAGCATTTT; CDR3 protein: CASSIDRNQPQHF
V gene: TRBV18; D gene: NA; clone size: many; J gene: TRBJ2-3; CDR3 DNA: TGTGCCAGCTCACCGGGGCCGGCTAATACGCAGTATTTT; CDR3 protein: CASSPGPANTQYF
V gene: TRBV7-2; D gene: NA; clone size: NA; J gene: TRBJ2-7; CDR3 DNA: TGTGCCAGCACCCAAACAGGGTTATACGAGCAGTACTTC; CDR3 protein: CASTQTGLYEQYF
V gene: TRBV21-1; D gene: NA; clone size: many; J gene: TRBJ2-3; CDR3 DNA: TGTGCCAGCAGCTATCGGCTAGCCGGGACAGATACGCAGTATTTT; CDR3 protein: CASSYRLAGTDTQYF
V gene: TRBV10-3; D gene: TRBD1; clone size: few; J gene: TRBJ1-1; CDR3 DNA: TGTGCCATCAGCGGACAGGGAGTCCTTGGGACTGAAGCTTTCTTT; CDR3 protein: CAISGQGVLGTEAFF